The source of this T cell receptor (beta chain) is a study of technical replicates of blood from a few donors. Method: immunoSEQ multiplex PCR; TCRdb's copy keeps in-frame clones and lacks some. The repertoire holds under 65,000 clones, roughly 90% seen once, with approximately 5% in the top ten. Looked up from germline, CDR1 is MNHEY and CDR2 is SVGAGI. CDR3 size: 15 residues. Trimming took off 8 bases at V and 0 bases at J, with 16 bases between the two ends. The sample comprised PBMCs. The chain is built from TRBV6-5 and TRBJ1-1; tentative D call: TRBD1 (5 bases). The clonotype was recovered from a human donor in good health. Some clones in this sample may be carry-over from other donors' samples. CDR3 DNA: TGTGCCAGCTCCCGGGCTGGGGCGCTGAACACTGAAGCTTTCTTT. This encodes CASSRAGALNTEAFF.